This T cell receptor beta chain was recovered during a study of blood T cell repertoires in COVID-19. For the study at large: Material from acute and convalescent COVID-19 was sourced from the United States, Italy and Spain. Nucleic acid was either cDNA or gDNA, and it came from T cells, B-cell-depleted T cells, or PBMCs.

This clone was seen more than once but under ten times. CDR1 and CDR2 from the germline V gene are SGDLS and YYNGEE. CDR3 size: 14 residues. V shed 4 bases and J shed 8 bases, with 13 bases lying between them. Authors' processing steps: Reference gene primer amplification gave estimated nucleated cell counts. The assay was immunoSEQ multiplex PCR, and TCRdb's table has in-frame clones only and misses some. Clone size and the V and J calls come from that table; the DNA yielded D and trimming. Among around 170,000 clones listed, more than 85% were seen once. Input material: peripheral blood. J is TRBJ1-6 and V is TRBV9, with D perhaps matching TRBD1 (5 bases). The sequence was collected from a woman younger than 45 with active or convalescent COVID-19. CDR3 residues: CASSLRDADSPLHF. DNA for the CDR3: TGTGCCAGCAGCCTGCGGGACGCGGATTCACCCCTCCACTTT.